This T cell receptor beta chain was obtained from a study of glioma-infiltrating T cells after dendritic cell vaccination. Study as a whole: Monocyte-derived dendritic cells, cultured less than 9 days with IL-4 and GM-CSF, were pulsed with autologous tumor lysate.

This CDR3 is built from 15 residues. The germline V gene has CDR1 LNHDA and CDR2 SQIVND (reference sequence). V gave up 4 bases and J gave up 0 bases, with 10 bases separating them. Amplification used 60 V beta primers and 13 J beta primers. The protocol was immunoSEQ multiplex PCR, while the TCRdb copy is restricted to in-frame clones and leaves out a portion. There are around 78,000 clones in the sample; about nine tenths occur only once, and around 2.4% lies in the top ten. The time point denotes: after dendritic cell vaccination, including at tumor progression/relapse. This clonotype originated in a human donor with glioblastoma. This rearrangement joins TRBV19 to TRBJ1-5; tentative D call: TRBD1 (5 bases). The input for sequencing was blood, taken after dendritic cell vaccination. The CDR3 loop reads CASSTGVHSNQPQHF. DNA of the CDR3: TGTGCCAGTAGTACGGGGGTCCATAGCAATCAGCCCCAGCATTTT.